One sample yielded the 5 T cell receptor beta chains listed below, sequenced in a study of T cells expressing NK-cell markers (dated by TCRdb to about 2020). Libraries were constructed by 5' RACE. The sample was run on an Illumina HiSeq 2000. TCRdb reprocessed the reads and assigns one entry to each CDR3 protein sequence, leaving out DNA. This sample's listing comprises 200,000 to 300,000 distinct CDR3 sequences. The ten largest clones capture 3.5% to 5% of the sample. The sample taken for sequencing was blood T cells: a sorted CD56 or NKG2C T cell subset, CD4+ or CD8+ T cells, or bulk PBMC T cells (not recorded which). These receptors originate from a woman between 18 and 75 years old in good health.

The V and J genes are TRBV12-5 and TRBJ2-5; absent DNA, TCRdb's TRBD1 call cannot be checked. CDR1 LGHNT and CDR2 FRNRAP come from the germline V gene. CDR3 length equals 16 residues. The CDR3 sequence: CASGLEGRTGSETQYF.

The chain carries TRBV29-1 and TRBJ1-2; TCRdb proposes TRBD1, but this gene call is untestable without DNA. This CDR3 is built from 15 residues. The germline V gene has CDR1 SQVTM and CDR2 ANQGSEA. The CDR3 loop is CSVDPRTGSQWGYTF.

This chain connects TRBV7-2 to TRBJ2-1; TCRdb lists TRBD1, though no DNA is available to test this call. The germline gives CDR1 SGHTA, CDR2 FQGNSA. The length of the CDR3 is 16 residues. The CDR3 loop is CASSSLGGKDRNEQFF.

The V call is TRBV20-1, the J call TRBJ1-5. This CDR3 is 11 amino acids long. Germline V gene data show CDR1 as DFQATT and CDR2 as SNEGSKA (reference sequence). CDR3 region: CSVSDDQPQHF.

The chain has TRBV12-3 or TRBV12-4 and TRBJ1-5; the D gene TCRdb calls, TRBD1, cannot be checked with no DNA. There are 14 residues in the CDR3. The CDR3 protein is CASRDTYSNQPQHF.